This TCR beta chain was sequenced during a study of blood T cell repertoires in COVID-19. Background on the study: Sample material is recorded as cDNA or gDNA derived from T cells, B-cell-depleted T cells, or PBMCs.

Everyone who took part was roughly 18 to 89 years old, and they came from about 25 US areas. Study processing details: Estimation of nucleated cell counts relied on the amplification of reference gene primers. Here immunoSEQ multiplex PCR was the method, and the copy in TCRdb shows in-frame clones only, minus some. That table furnishes V, J and clone size, whereas the DNA furnished D and trimming. The sample carries a few hundred thousand clones, just over 85% recorded once. The source is a woman aged 40 to 49 with acute COVID-19. The sample consisted of PBMCs or T cells enriched from blood (not recorded which).

The CDR3 spells CASSRLAADTQYF. The DNA for the CDR3 is TGTGCCAGCAGCCGACTAGCGGCAGATACGCAGTATTTT. This sequence joins TRBV7-3 and TRBJ2-3, with TRBD2 matching over 9 bases. Trimming at V came to 5 bases and at J to 4 bases, leaving 1 base not matched to a gene. This CDR3 has 13 amino acids. The germline V gene encodes CDR1 SGHTA and CDR2 FQGTGA.